This entry describes one T cell receptor (beta chain). Its antigen is not known. Per the germline V gene, CDR1 is SGHTA and CDR2 is FQGNSA. V was clipped by 5 bases and J by 5 bases; unmatched bases: 7. CDR3 size: 14 residues. The sample is drawn from a study of memory CD4+ T cells and cytomegalovirus serostatus. For the study at large: Of the healthy Belgian adults, 9 were CMV seropositive and fewer than 30 seronegative. Study findings and constraints: Suggested: most of the CMV-linked TCR signature lies in CD4+ memory cells. CD4+ memory repertoires contained about 40% of the roughly 150 reported CMV TCRbeta sequences.

Methods used by the authors: Out-of-frame sequences were removed, leaving about 2.2 million distinct TCRbeta sequences. This table comes from immunoSEQ multiplex PCR, and its TCRdb copy is limited to in-frame clones, with some not included. V and J calls plus clone size are reproduced from that table; the DNA served to infer D and trimming. Of 85,000 to 100,000 clones detected, 75% to 90% appear once; the ten largest clones hold 3.6%. Single viable CD3+CD4+CD8-CD45RO+ cells were sorted as the memory CD4+ T cells. The TCR sequence derives from an adult in good health and CMV-seropositive. The chain carries TRBV7-2 and TRBJ1-1, with 8 bases that match TRBD1. Sequencing used memory CD4+ T cells from blood. CDR3 protein: CASSPGQGETEAFF. CDR3 bases: TGTGCCAGCAGCCCCGGACAGGGAGAGACTGAAGCTTTCTTT.